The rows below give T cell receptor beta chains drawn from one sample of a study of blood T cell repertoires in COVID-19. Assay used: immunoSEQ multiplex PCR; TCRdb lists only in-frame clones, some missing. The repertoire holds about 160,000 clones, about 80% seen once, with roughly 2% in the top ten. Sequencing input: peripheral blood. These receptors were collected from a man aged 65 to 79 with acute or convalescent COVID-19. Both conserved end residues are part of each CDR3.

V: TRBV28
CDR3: CASSLFQSPLHF

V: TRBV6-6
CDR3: CASSYDRVGSQPQHF

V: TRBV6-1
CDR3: CASSELGISPLHF

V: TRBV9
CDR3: CASSPQGPTGNYGYTF

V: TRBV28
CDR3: CASSLGGYEQYF

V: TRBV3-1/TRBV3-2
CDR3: CASSPMQGSHNEQFF

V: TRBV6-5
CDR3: CASSAGTSGYNEQFF

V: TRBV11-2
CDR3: CASSLDARTLNTIYF

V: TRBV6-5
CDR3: CASRKGGVGEKLFF

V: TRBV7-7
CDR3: CASTRLAGGMGSYEQYF

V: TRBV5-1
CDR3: CASSWGSSGSRETQYF

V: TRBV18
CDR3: CASPPQRSYSNQPQHF

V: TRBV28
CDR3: CASSLEGRGYDEQYF

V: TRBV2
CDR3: CASSRTRTASGNTIYF

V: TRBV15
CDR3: CATSRDGFFFSEAEAFF